These T cell receptor beta chains were read from a single sample in a study of blood T cells in healthy people across ages. TCRdb analysed the 5' RACE reads with MiXCR anew, one entry per CDR3 protein. Among about 1,600,000 distinct CDR3 sequences listed, about 40% were seen once. The sequencing sample was made of blood. These receptors were taken from a woman aged 18-29 years in good health. CDR3s include the opening cysteine and the closing phenylalanine or tryptophan. The D gene is left open where the match is weak. The size field is filled for only some rows; it gives once, few, many or a size class.

>-|TRBJ1-6|TRBV28|few
CASTSFWSNSPLHF
TGTGCCAGCACCTCGTTCTGGAGCAATTCACCCCTCCACTTT
>TRBD2|TRBJ2-1|TRBV5-1|few
CASSPGSSGGLDEQFF
TGCGCCAGCAGCCCGGGTAGTAGCGGGGGACTCGATGAGCAGTTCTTC
>TRBD2|TRBJ2-7|TRBV13|few
CASSRRLAGEYEQYF
TGTGCCAGCAGCCGCAGACTAGCGGGAGAGTACGAGCAGTACTTC
>TRBD2|TRBJ2-2|TRBV11-2|-
CASNTYAGGRVTGELFF
TGTGCCAGCAACACCTACGCGGGGGGCAGGGTCACCGGGGAGCTGTTTTTT
>TRBD2|TRBJ2-3|TRBV29-1|-
CSVMGLAGGTDTQYF
TGCAGCGTTATGGGACTAGCGGGAGGAACAGATACGCAGTATTTT
>-|TRBJ2-7|TRBV11-1|-
CASGTAIYEQYF
TGTGCCAGCGGGACGGCTATTTACGAGCAGTACTTC
>-|TRBJ2-6|TRBV12-3/TRBV12-4|few
CASREGPRSGANVLTF
TGTGCCAGCCGTGAAGGGCCGCGCTCTGGGGCCAACGTCCTGACTTTC
>TRBD1|TRBJ2-7|TRBV6-5|few
CASSWGQGEYEQYF
TGTGCCAGCAGTTGGGGACAGGGGGAATACGAGCAGTACTTC
>TRBD2|TRBJ2-3|TRBV29-1|once
CSVEGLWGLAGELNTDTQYF
TGCAGCGTTGAAGGGTTATGGGGACTAGCGGGAGAGCTTAACACAGATACGCAGTATTTT
>-|TRBJ2-7|TRBV7-3|few
CASSRGGLYNEQYF
TGTGCCAGCAGCCGAGGGGGACTCTACAATGAGCAGTACTTC
>TRBD2|TRBJ2-3|TRBV12-3/TRBV12-4|few
CASSSPTGTSGSHTQYF
TGTGCCAGCAGTTCCCCGACGGGGACTAGCGGCTCTCATACGCAGTATTTT
>-|TRBJ2-7|TRBV6-1|-
CASSASGTGPYEQYF
TGTGCCAGCAGTGCATCCGGGACCGGACCCTACGAGCAGTACTTC
>-|TRBJ2-5|TRBV20-1|-
CSASRGEAGEQYF
TGCAGTGCATCAAGGGGGGAGGCCGGTGAGCAGTACTTC
>TRBD1|TRBJ1-5|TRBV19|-
CASSFETRTGENQPQHF
TGTGCCAGTAGTTTCGAAACCAGGACAGGGGAGAATCAGCCCCAGCATTTT
>-|TRBJ2-7|TRBV20-1|-
CSARVDSYAYEQYF
TGCAGTGCTAGAGTGGACAGCTATGCTTACGAGCAGTACTTC
>-|TRBJ2-5|TRBV6-5|few
CASSLSGEWETQYF
TGTGCCAGCAGCCTCTCCGGGGAATGGGAGACCCAGTACTTC
>-|TRBJ2-7|TRBV7-9|-
CASSRTPSLSYEQYF
TGTGCCAGCAGCCGTACTCCGTCCCTCTCCTACGAGCAGTACTTC
>-|TRBJ2-7|TRBV7-8|few
CASSFMTSPYEQYF
TGTGCCAGCAGCTTCATGACCAGTCCCTACGAGCAGTACTTC
>-|TRBJ2-5|TRBV7-8|-
CASTPSRVQETQYF
TGTGCCAGCACCCCTAGCAGAGTTCAAGAGACCCAGTACTTC
>TRBD2|TRBJ2-2|TRBV29-1|-
CSVRISGELNTGDLFF
TGCAGCGTTCGTATAAGCGGGGAGTTAAACACCGGGGACCTGTTTTTT
>TRBD2|TRBJ2-3|TRBV12-3/TRBV12-4|-
CASIRSGKDTDTQYF
TGTGCCAGCATTCGGAGCGGGAAAGACACAGATACGCAGTATTTT
>TRBD1|TRBJ1-1|TRBV7-2|-
CASRQKTGRGTEAFF
TGTGCCAGCAGACAAAAGACAGGGAGGGGGACTGAAGCTTTCTTT
>-|TRBJ1-2|TRBV30|-
CAWERRGGGYTF
TGTGCCTGGGAGAGGAGGGGAGGTGGCTACACCTTC
>-|TRBJ1-2|TRBV7-2|-
CASSPPGEHTF
TGTGCCAGCAGCCCCCCCGGGGAACACACCTTC
>-|TRBJ2-1|TRBV29-1|-
CSVEGQVDNEQFF
TGCAGCGTTGAGGGGCAGGTGGACAATGAGCAGTTCTTC
>-|TRBJ2-7|TRBV2|-
CASTTGLTDEQYF
TGTGCCAGCACCACGGGGCTAACCGACGAGCAGTACTTC
>-|TRBJ2-1|TRBV20-1|few
CSAASGTLDYNEQFF
TGCAGTGCTGCATCCGGGACTCTAGACTACAATGAGCAGTTCTTC
>-|TRBJ1-2|TRBV10-3|-
CAISDLVGGLSYTF
TGTGCCATCAGTGACTTGGTGGGGGGCCTGAGCTACACCTTC
>TRBD2|TRBJ2-1|TRBV20-1|-
CSASGLAGGLNEQFF
TGCAGTGCTTCGGGACTAGCGGGGGGGCTCAATGAGCAGTTCTTC
>-|TRBJ2-3|TRBV4-2|-
CASSQGNGAETQYF
TGTGCCAGCAGCCAAGGGAACGGGGCAGAGACGCAGTATTTT
>-|TRBJ2-3|TRBV5-1|-
CASSLAAGNTDTQYF
TGCGCCAGCAGCTTGGCGGCTGGTAACACAGATACGCAGTATTTT
>-|TRBJ2-2|TRBV2|-
CATIGGVGGELFF
TGTGCCACCATCGGGGGAGTAGGCGGGGAGCTGTTTTTT
>TRBD2|TRBJ2-1|TRBV7-3|-
CASSLTWASGGSYNEQFF
TGTGCCAGCAGCTTAACGTGGGCTAGCGGGGGGTCCTACAATGAGCAGTTCTTC
>TRBD1|TRBJ1-2|TRBV27|-
CASSLGTGGTGFYGYTF
TGTGCCAGCAGTTTAGGGACAGGGGGTACGGGCTTCTATGGCTACACCTTC
>-|TRBJ2-7|TRBV7-2|-
CASSLVVSSNEQYF
TGTGCCAGCAGCTTAGTTGTCAGTTCCAACGAGCAGTACTTC
>-|TRBJ2-3|TRBV9|-
CASSKTRLGTDTQYF
TGTGCCAGCAGCAAAACTAGACTAGGCACAGATACGCAGTATTTT
>-|TRBJ1-5|TRBV6-5|many
CASSRGQSNQPQHF
TGTGCCAGCAGCCGGGGACAAAGCAATCAGCCCCAGCATTTT
>TRBD1|TRBJ1-1|TRBV6-2/TRBV6-3|-
CASKARGPGTEAFF
TGTGCCAGCAAGGCCAGGGGGCCCGGCACTGAAGCTTTCTTT
>-|TRBJ2-5|TRBV5-1|few
CASSLVLIGETQYF
TGCGCCAGCAGCTTGGTTCTAATCGGAGAGACCCAGTACTTC
>-|TRBJ1-1|TRBV11-3|-
CASSLSRGAEAFF
TGTGCCAGCAGCTTAAGTCGAGGCGCTGAAGCTTTCTTT
>TRBD1|TRBJ2-2|TRBV29-1|-
CSVPGQGAGGELFF
TGCAGCGTTCCAGGACAGGGGGCTGGCGGGGAGCTGTTTTTT
>-|TRBJ1-1|TRBV29-1|once
CSVVTNTEAFF
TGCAGCGTTGTCACGAACACTGAAGCTTTCTTT
>-|TRBJ2-7|TRBV7-9|-
CASSPGTTFYEQYF
TGTGCCAGCAGCCCAGGGACCACCTTCTACGAGCAGTACTTC
>TRBD1|TRBJ1-1|TRBV10-3|-
CAISTGANPNTEAFF
TGTGCCATCAGCACAGGGGCGAACCCGAACACTGAAGCTTTCTTT
>TRBD1|TRBJ1-1|TRBV15|-
CATSTTDRAGAEAFF
TGTGCCACCAGCACAACCGACAGGGCGGGCGCTGAAGCTTTCTTT